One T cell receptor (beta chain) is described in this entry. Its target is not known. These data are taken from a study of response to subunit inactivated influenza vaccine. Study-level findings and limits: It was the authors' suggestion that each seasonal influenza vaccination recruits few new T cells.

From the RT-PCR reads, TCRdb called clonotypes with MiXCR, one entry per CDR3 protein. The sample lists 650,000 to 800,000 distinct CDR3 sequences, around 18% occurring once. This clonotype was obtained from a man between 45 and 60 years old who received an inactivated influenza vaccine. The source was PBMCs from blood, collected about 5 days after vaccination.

The CDR3 sequence: CSAKDRGLTGELFF. The CDR3 bases are TGCAGTGCTAAGGACAGGGGCCTCACCGGGGAGCTGTTTTTT. The gene calls are TRBV20-1 and TRBJ2-2; 9 bases map to TRBD1. Germline V gene data show CDR1 as DFQATT and CDR2 as SNEGSKA (reference sequence). The CDR3 is made up of 14 amino acids. V dropped 4 bases and J dropped 4; count of bases not matched to a gene: 4.